Each of the 23 T cell receptor beta chains below was sequenced from the same sample in a study of cytomegalovirus exposure and HLA in healthy donors. Vbeta (60) and Jbeta (13) primers were used in the PCR. The method was immunoSEQ multiplex PCR; TCRdb's version includes in-frame clones alone and lacks a portion of them. The sample includes over 75,000 clones, around 10% seen only once; the top ten take about 5%. Sequencing input: PBMCs. Receptor source: a man in his forties or fifties in good health and CMV-seropositive.

The V call is TRBV28, the J call TRBJ1-2; 7 nucleotides agree with TRBD1. Germline-derived CDR1 and CDR2 are MDHEN and SYDVKM. The CDR3 totals 15 residues. The ends lost 1 base at V and 6 bases at J; junction bases unmatched: 8. The CDR3 sequence: CASSLLIGGRDGYTF. The CDR3 bases are TGTGCCAGCAGTTTATTGATAGGGGGCCGAGATGGCTACACCTTC.

The chain recombines TRBV30 with TRBJ1-2, with TRBD1 matching 9 bases. CDR1 and CDR2 (germline): GTSNPN, SVGIG (reference sequence). The CDR3 runs to 14 residues. V was pared by 1 base and J by 7 bases, with 7 bases of the junction left unmatched. The CDR3, as DNA: TGTGCCTGGAGTGCCAACAGGGGGCGCCTTGGCTACACCTTC. Translating gives CAWSANRGRLGYTF.

V is TRBV6-1 and J is TRBJ2-1, with 13 nucleotides matching TRBD2. This CDR3 has 15 amino acids. The V gene's germline CDR1 is MNHNS and CDR2 SASEGT. The J segment lost 8 bases and the V segment lost 8 bases, leaving 9 bases of the junction unmatched. The CDR3 here is CASGRLAGGTDEQFF. In DNA form, the CDR3 reads TGTGCCAGCGGCCGACTAGCGGGGGGTACCGATGAGCAGTTCTTC.

This clone occurred a few times. J is TRBJ1-1 and V is TRBV30; weak D call: TRBD1 (5 bases). Looked up from germline, CDR1 is GTSNPN and CDR2 is SVGIG (reference sequence). Trimming took off 2 bases at V and 7 bases at J, with 8 bases between the two ends. The CDR3 contains 11 residues. The CDR3 nucleotides are TGTGCCTGGAGTTTACAGGTTGAAGCTTTCTTT. Protein sequence: CAWSLQVEAFF.

Written as DNA, the CDR3 is TGCGCCAGCAGCAGCCCGCCTTCGGCGCAGTATTTT. As protein: CASSSPPSAQYF. The chain uses TRBV5-1 and TRBJ2-3; D gene ambiguous. The germline V gene encodes CDR1 SGHRS and CDR2 YFSETQ. Deletions cut 4 bases from V and 10 bases from J, with 13 bases between. The CDR3 consists of 12 residues.

This clone was picked up a small number of times. The genes are TRBV11-3 and TRBJ2-1; TRBD2 matches 8 bases. There are 15 residues in the CDR3. Trimming at V came to 3 bases and at J to 3 bases, leaving 4 bases not matched to a gene. Germline V CDR1 and CDR2: SGHNT, YENEEA. The CDR3 region is CASSFGGGNYNEQFF. CDR3 nucleotides: TGTGCCAGCAGCTTCGGGGGGGGGAACTACAATGAGCAGTTCTTC.

This clone has a handful of counts. The chain joins TRBV6-1 to TRBJ2-5; 8 nucleotides agree with TRBD2. This CDR3 region has 16 residues. V was clipped by 4 bases and J by 4 bases; unmatched bases: 11. CDR1 and CDR2 (germline): MNHNS, SASEGT. CDR3 bases: TGTGCCAGCAGTGGAGTCTTAGGACGGGAGGGAGAGACCCAGTACTTC. This gives the protein CASSGVLGREGETQYF.

Only a few counts were recorded for this clone. The rearrangement uses TRBV13 and TRBJ2-5; D ambiguous. CDR3 length equals 14 residues. The V gene lost 5 bases and the J gene lost 3 bases, with 13 bases spanning the gap. Germline V gives CDR1 PRHDT, CDR2 FYEKMQ (reference sequence). The CDR3 protein is CASSLPGREETQYF. CDR3 in DNA: TGTGCCAGCAGCCTACCGGGTCGAGAAGAGACCCAGTACTTC.

This clone appeared a few times. The chain joins TRBV7-3 to TRBJ2-1; TRBD2 matches at 8 bases. V lost 5 bases to trimming and J lost 6 bases; unmatched junction nucleotides: 6. This CDR3 region has 14 residues. Germline CDR1 reads SGHTA; CDR2 reads FQGTGA. CDR3 DNA sequence: TGTGCCAGCAGCGCGACTAGCGCCACCAATGAGCAGTTCTTC. Protein sequence: CASSATSATNEQFF.

This clone was picked up a small number of times. The rearrangement joins TRBV5-1 to TRBJ1-1, with no clear D. The CDR3 is 14 residues long. Germline V gene sequence: CDR1 SGHRS, CDR2 YFSETQ. Trimming took off 0 bases at V and 3 bases at J, with 9 bases between the two ends. The DNA for the CDR3 is TGCGCCAGCAGCTTGGGGTTGTCGGACACTGAAGCTTTCTTT. Its translation: CASSLGLSDTEAFF.

This clone has just a few counts. The junction does not match germline at one end; this may be a read error. J is TRBJ2-2 and V is TRBV7-7; 9 bases are shared with TRBD2. Germline CDR1 is SSHAT and CDR2 is FNYEAQ (reference sequence). CDR3 length: 17 amino acids. CDR3 loop: CASSLGGGRANTGELFF. CDR3 nucleotide sequence: TGTGCTAGCAGCTTAGGAGGCGGGAGGGCGAACACCGGGGAGCTGTTTTTT.

The chain joins TRBV29-1 to TRBJ2-5, with D maybe TRBD1 (5 bases). The length of the CDR3 is 14 residues. Germline V gives CDR1 SQVTM, CDR2 ANQGSEA. V lost 1 base to trimming and J lost 1 base, with 10 bases between them. The CDR3 sequence is CSVEGDSFQETQYF. In DNA, the CDR3 is TGCAGCGTTGAAGGTGACAGTTTCCAAGAGACCCAGTACTTC.

This clone was detected ten times or more. V usage is TRBV28 and J usage is TRBJ2-7, with 7 bases that match TRBD2. The CDR3 runs to 15 residues. Germline loops: CDR1 MDHEN, CDR2 SYDVKM. The junction had 10 bases not matched to a gene; V was cut back by 4 bases and J by 4 bases. The CDR3 DNA reads TGTGCCAGCAGTTCCCCGGGGAGGGGAGGGTACGAGCAGTACTTC. Its protein is CASSSPGRGGYEQYF.

The chain couples TRBV6-5 to TRBJ2-2; no definite D call. The CDR3 runs to 15 residues. The V and J ends lost 2 bases and 6 bases respectively, with 13 bases between them. Germline CDR1 MNHEY, CDR2 SVGAGI. The CDR3 nucleotides read TGTGCCAGCAGTTACGTGGGCCGTCCCCCCGGGGAGCTGTTTTTT. It specifies CASSYVGRPPGELFF.

This clone has only a few counts. The chain has TRBV10-3 and TRBJ2-7; 7 positions agree with TRBD1. Germline-derived CDR1 and CDR2 are ENHRY and SYGVKD. This CDR3 region has 15 residues. The trim removed 3 bases at V and 3 bases at J, leaving 8 bases unmatched. The CDR3 reads CAISDPGQKVYEQYF. The CDR3 DNA reads as TGTGCCATCAGTGACCCGGGACAGAAAGTCTACGAGCAGTACTTC.

There are a few counts of this clone. The chain has TRBV29-1 and TRBJ2-5; TRBD2 aligns across 9 bases. Unmatched junction bases numbered 3, after V lost 6 bases and J lost 4 bases. The CDR3 extends over 12 amino acids. The germline V gene has CDR1 SQVTM and CDR2 ANQGSEA. The DNA of the CDR3 is TGCAGCGTCTTAGCGGGAGCAGAGACCCAGTACTTC. Encoded protein: CSVLAGAETQYF.

This clone was seen only a few times. The V gene is TRBV28, the J gene TRBJ2-7; D is uncertain. V lost 7 bases and J lost 3, with 7 bases in between. There are 11 residues in the CDR3. The V gene's germline CDR1 is MDHEN and CDR2 SYDVKM. Here the CDR3 reads CASTYLYEQYF. Written as DNA, the CDR3 is TGTGCCAGCACCTACCTCTACGAGCAGTACTTC.

The chain joins TRBV10-1 to TRBJ1-3, with 11 bases fitting TRBD1. V gave up 6 bases and J gave up 10 bases; unmatched junction bases: 8. The CDR3 totals 14 residues. Germline V gives CDR1 WNHNN, CDR2 SYGVQD (reference sequence). The CDR3 protein is CASSPAGTGGTIYF. The CDR3 DNA reads TGCGCCAGCAGCCCCGCCGGGACAGGGGGGACCATATATTTT.

The chain links TRBV6-1 to TRBJ1-1; D is undetermined. V was trimmed by 1 base and J by 8 bases, leaving 5 bases between them. The CDR3 covers 11 residues. CDR1 is MNHNS and CDR2 is SASEGT in the germline V gene. This chain's CDR3 is CASSEGTEAFF. The CDR3 DNA follows: TGTGCCAGCAGTGAAGGAACAGAAGCTTTCTTT.

This clone showed up just a few times. This sequence joins TRBV7-2 and TRBJ2-3, with no clear D. This CDR3 has 15 amino acids. CDR1 and CDR2 (germline): SGHTA, FQGNSA. Trimming took 1 base from V and 4 from J, leaving 12 bases between them. The CDR3 protein is CASSLDRLRADTQYF. Here the CDR3 DNA reads TGTGCCAGCAGCTTAGATCGACTTCGGGCAGATACGCAGTATTTT.

This clone showed up just once. The CDR3, as DNA: TGTGCCAGCAGTTACCGGGAAAGAGGGAACACTGAAGCTTTCTTT. Amino acids: CASSYRERGNTEAFF. J is TRBJ1-1 and V is TRBV6-5; D gene ambiguous. In germline, CDR1 is MNHEY, CDR2 SVGAGI. The CDR3 is 15 residues long. V lost 2 bases and J lost 1, with 11 bases in between.

This clone was counted between two and nine times. The rearrangement joins TRBV5-1 to TRBJ1-3; D perhaps matches TRBD1 (5 bases). V lost 1 base and J lost 0, with 8 bases in between. Germline V gene data show CDR1 as SGHRS and CDR2 as YFSETQ. The CDR3 covers 15 residues. Here the CDR3 reads CASSLPGHSGNTIYF. DNA for the CDR3: TGCGCCAGCAGCTTGCCCGGACACTCTGGAAACACCATATATTTT.

CDR3 protein: CAHNVPRRRGGELFF. The CDR3 coding sequence is TGTGCCCACAATGTACCTAGGAGAAGGGGCGGGGAGCTGTTTTTT. V and J are TRBV2 and TRBJ2-2, with TRBD1 as a possible D gene (5 bases). The V gene lost 11 bases and the J gene lost 7 bases, with 23 bases spanning the gap. CDR3 length: 15 residues. Germline V gene data show CDR1 as SNHLY and CDR2 as FYNNEI.